The clone carrying this T cell receptor beta chain occurred a few times. Via MiXCR, TCRdb re-called the 5' RACE reads, giving one row per CDR3 protein. The sample carries roughly 180,000 distinct CDR3 sequences, around 8.9% recorded once. This sample stems from a study of CD8 T cells in ankylosing spondylitis. The germline V gene encodes CDR1 MNHEY and CDR2 SVGEGT. Trimming took off 7 bases at V and 8 bases at J, with 17 bases between the two ends. There are 13 residues in the CDR3. Sequenced: blood, either unsorted or a sorted T cell fraction (not recorded which). The TCR comes from a female donor with ankylosing spondylitis or in good health (not recorded which). V and J are TRBV6-2 or TRBV6-3 and TRBJ1-2; D possibly corresponds to TRBD1 (5 bases). CDR3 sequence: CASTDRDSWGYTF. CDR3 bases: TGTGCCAGCACCGACCGGGACTCATGGGGCTACACCTTC.